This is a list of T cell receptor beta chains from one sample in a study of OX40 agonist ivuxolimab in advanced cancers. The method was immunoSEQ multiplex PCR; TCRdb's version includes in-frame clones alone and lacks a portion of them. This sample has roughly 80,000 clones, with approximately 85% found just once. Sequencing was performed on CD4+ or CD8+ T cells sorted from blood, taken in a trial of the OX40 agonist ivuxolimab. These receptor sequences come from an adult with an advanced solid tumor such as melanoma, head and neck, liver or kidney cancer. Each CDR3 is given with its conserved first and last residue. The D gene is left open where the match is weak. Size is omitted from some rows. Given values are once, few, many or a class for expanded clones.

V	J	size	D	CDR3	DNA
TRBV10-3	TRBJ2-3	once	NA	CAISGYSETDTQYF	TGTGCCATCAGTGGCTACTCCGAAACAGATACGCAGTATTTT
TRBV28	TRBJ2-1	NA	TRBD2	CATWGTRSYNEQFF	TGTGCCACCTGGGGGACTAGATCCTACAATGAGCAGTTCTTC
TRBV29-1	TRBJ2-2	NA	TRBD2	CSVLKASGGPTGELFF	TGCAGCGTATTAAAGGCCAGCGGGGGACCCACCGGGGAGCTGTTTTTT
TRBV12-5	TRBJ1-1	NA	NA	CASGLLGGAWCF	TGTGCTAGTGGTTTGTTAGGGGGAGCCTGGTGCTTT
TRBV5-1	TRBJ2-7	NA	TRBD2	CASSFRGGVQYEQYF	TGCGCCAGCAGCTTTCGCGGGGGTGTTCAATACGAGCAGTACTTC
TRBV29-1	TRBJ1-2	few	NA	CSVQSGYTF	TGCAGTGTTCAAAGTGGCTACACCTTC
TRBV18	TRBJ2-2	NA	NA	CASSPGPTGELFF	TGTGCCAGCTCACCAGGACCGACCGGGGAGCTGTTTTTT
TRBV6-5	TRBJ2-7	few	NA	CASRGTAYEQYF	TGTGCCAGCAGAGGGACGGCCTACGAGCAGTACTTC
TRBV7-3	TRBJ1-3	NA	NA	CASSSGGGNTIYF	TGTGCCAGCAGCTCTGGGGGAGGAAACACCATATATTTT
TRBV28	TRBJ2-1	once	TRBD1	CASRPSGQGLHNEQFF	TGTGCCAGCAGGCCCTCGGGACAGGGTTTACATAATGAGCAGTTCTTC
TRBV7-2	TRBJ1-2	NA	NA	CASSPTVYYGYTF	TGTGCCAGCAGCCCAACCGTTTACTATGGCTACACCTTC
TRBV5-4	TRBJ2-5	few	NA	CASSLSGTFQETQYF	TGTGCCAGCAGCTTGAGCGGAACCTTCCAAGAGACCCAGTACTTC
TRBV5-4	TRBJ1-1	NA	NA	CASSLRREYTEAFF	TGTGCCAGCAGCTTGAGGCGGGAGTACACTGAAGCTTTCTTT
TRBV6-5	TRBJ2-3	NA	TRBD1	CASSPYTGGKDTQYF	TGTGCCAGCAGCCCCTATACAGGGGGCAAAGATACGCAGTATTTT
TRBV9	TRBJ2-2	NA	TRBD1	CASSALTGGGELFF	TGTGCCAGCAGCGCTTTAACAGGGGGCGGGGAGCTGTTTTTT
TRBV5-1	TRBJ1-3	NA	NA	CASSLARPSGNTIYF	TGCGCCAGCAGCTTGGCCCGGCCCTCTGGAAACACCATATATTTT
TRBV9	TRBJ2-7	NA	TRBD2	CASSSPGGGGTYEQYF	TGTGCCAGCAGCTCCCCCGGGGGGGGCGGTACCTACGAGCAGTACTTC
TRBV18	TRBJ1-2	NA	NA	CASSPPERYGYTF	TGTGCCAGCTCACCACCGGAGAGATATGGCTACACCTTC
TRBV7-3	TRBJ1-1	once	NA	CASSLMGSPTEAFF	TGTGCCAGCAGCTTAATGGGCTCCCCGACTGAAGCTTTCTTT
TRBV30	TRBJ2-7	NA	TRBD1	CAWRAGGFTYEQYF	TGTGCCTGGAGAGCAGGGGGATTTACCTACGAGCAGTACTTC
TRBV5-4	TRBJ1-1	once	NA	CASSFGQMNTEAFF	TGTGCCAGCAGCTTCGGACAGATGAACACTGAAGCTTTCTTT
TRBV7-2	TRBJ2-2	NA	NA	CASSLVDVGELFF	TGTGCCAGCAGCTTGGTGGACGTCGGGGAGCTGTTTTTT
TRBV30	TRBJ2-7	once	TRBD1	CAWSRPTGTASYEQYF	TGTGCCTGGAGTCGTCCCACCGGGACAGCTTCCTACGAGCAGTACTTC
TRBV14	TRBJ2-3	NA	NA	CASSPGRRFRDTQYF	TGTGCCAGCAGCCCTGGAAGGCGGTTTCGGGATACGCAGTATTTT
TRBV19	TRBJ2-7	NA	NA	CASSTVPDSYEQYF	TGTGCCAGTAGTACAGTCCCGGATAGCTACGAGCAGTACTTC
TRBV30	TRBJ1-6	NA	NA	CAWSGTATSYNSPLHF	TGTGCCTGGAGTGGAACAGCTACTAGCTATAATTCACCCCTCCACTTT
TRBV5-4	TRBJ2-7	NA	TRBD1	CASSLGGTGKSYEQYF	TGTGCCAGCAGCTTGGGAGGGACAGGGAAATCCTACGAGCAGTACTTC
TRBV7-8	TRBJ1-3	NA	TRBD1	CASSQQGALKGNTIYF	TGTGCCAGCAGCCAACAGGGGGCATTGAAGGGAAACACCATATATTTT
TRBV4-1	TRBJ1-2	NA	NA	CASSPRRAYYGYTF	TGCGCCAGCAGCCCCCGCCGGGCCTACTATGGCTACACCTTC
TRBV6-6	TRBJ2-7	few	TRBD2	CASKYGLALTYEQYF	TGTGCCAGCAAATATGGACTAGCCCTAACCTACGAGCAGTACTTC
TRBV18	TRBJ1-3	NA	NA	CASSPQRSGITGNTIYF	TGTGCCAGCTCACCACAAAGGTCAGGAATAACTGGAAACACCATATATTTT
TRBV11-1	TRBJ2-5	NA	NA	CASSLARDATQYF	TGTGCCAGCAGCTTAGCGCGGGATGCCACCCAGTACTTC
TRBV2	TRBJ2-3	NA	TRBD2	CASGTSGRNTQYF	TGTGCCAGCGGGACTAGCGGGAGAAATACGCAGTATTTT
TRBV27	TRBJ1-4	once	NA	CASSQGHLGEKLFF	TGTGCCAGCAGTCAAGGACACCTGGGGGAAAAACTGTTTTTT
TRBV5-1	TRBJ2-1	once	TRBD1	CASSLEQGSYNEQFF	TGCGCCAGCAGCTTGGAACAGGGGAGCTACAATGAGCAGTTCTTC
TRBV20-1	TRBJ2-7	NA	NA	CSASSIYEQYF	TGCAGTGCTAGTTCGATCTACGAGCAGTACTTC
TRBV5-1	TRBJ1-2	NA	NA	CASSRTGDYGYTF	TGCGCCAGCAGCCGGACGGGGGACTATGGCTACACCTTC
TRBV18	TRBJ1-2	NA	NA	CASSPSVVYGYTF	TGTGCCAGCTCACCATCGGTCGTTTATGGCTACACCTTC
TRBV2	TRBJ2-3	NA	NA	CASSALRGGDTQYF	TGTGCCAGCAGTGCCCTGAGGGGCGGAGATACGCAGTATTTT
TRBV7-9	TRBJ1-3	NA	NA	CASSPQGGPVYSGNTIYF	TGTGCCAGCAGCCCACAAGGGGGTCCGGTCTACTCTGGAAACACCATATATTTT
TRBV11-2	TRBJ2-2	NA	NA	CASSLRAVSWTGELFF	TGTGCCAGCAGCTTAAGGGCAGTTAGTTGGACCGGGGAGCTGTTTTTT
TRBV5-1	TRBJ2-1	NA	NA	CASSLRGNNEQFF	TGCGCCAGCAGCTTGCGAGGGAACAATGAGCAGTTCTTC